This T cell receptor (beta chain) was identified during a study of CD8 T cells in Susac syndrome. Overall study findings and caveats: The greatest CD8+ clonal expansion in Susac occurred in TEMRA cells and in active patients.

The CDR3 length is 17 residues. Germline-derived CDR1 and CDR2 are SGHDN and FVKESK. Trimming pared 1 base from V and 13 bases from J, leaving 25 bases between. Negative isolation yielded the CD8+ and CD4+ T cells, while FACS enriched the TEMRA cells. RNA totalling about 0.5 to 1 ug underwent reverse transcription with random hexamers. In TCRdb, the immunoSEQ multiplex PCR reads were re-called with MiXCR into one record per CDR3 protein. The profile covers roughly 88,000 distinct CDR3 sequences, with about 96% appearing a single time and about 0.41% taken by the ten largest. On this clonotype: No antigen is known for it.

This rearrangement joins TRBV14 to TRBJ2-2, with TRBD1 as a possible D gene (6 bases). The sample consisted of CD8+ T cells from PBMCs. The source is a human donor with Susac syndrome. The CDR3 protein is CASSQVTGAPKTGRLFF. The CDR3 DNA is TGTGCCAGCAGCCAAGTGACAGGAGCACCCAAGACGGGGCGGCTGTTTTTT.